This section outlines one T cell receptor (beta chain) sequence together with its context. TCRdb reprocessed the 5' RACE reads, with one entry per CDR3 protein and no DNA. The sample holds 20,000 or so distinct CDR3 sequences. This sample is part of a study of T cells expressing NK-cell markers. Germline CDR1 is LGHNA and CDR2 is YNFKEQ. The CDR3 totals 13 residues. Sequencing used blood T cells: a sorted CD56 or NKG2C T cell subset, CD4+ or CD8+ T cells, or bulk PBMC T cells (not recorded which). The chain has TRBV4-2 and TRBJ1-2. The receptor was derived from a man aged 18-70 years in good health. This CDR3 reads CASSQGPNYGYTF.